This TCR beta chain was sequenced during a study of OX40 agonist ivuxolimab in advanced cancers. Concerning the study at large: The costimulatory receptor OX40 (CD134) was targeted by ivuxolimab, a fully human IgG2 agonistic monoclonal antibody. Patients were allowed to have had prior anti-PD-1, anti-PD-L1 or anti-CTLA-4 therapy, and around 43% of the dose-escalation patients had been treated with checkpoint inhibitors. Of the approximately 53 patients in dose escalation, 19 had hepatocellular carcinoma, some 15 had melanoma, 9 had renal cell carcinoma and 9 had head and neck cancer. The paper covers the monotherapy dose-escalation part of the phase I ivuxolimab trial, which included N ≈ 50 patients. A male proportion of 82.7% and a mean age of 60 years, ranging from roughly 23 to 80, were recorded for the dose-escalation cohort. Partial responses occurred in three dose-escalation patients, of whom one had hepatocellular carcinoma and two had cutaneous melanoma. Intravenous ivuxolimab was administered to patients every 2 weeks at six dose levels: 0.01, 0.1, 0.3, 1.5, 3 and 10 mg/kg. Peripheral TCRbeta sequencing aimed to test whether ivuxolimab altered TCR sequence diversity and caused clonal T-cell expansion. Broad study findings and their caveats: Clonal expansion of both CD4+ and CD8+ blood T cells was observed from baseline to week 6 at doses 0.1 to 3.0 mg/kg. After ivuxolimab, CD8+ T cells had more expanded clones than CD4+ T cells on average. In the 0.1-3.0 mg/kg groups, partial responders had among the lowest normalized peripheral clonal expansion, particularly in CD8+ T cells. Low levels of normalized T-cell clonal expansion were also seen in some patients who did not respond. The antigen specificity of the clonally expanded peripheral T cells was not determined.

Remarks on this clone: Its antigen target is currently unknown. Base qualities are not recorded, but no much larger clone differs from it by a single base.

Genomic DNA was isolated from the sorted cells so that the TCRbeta CDR3 region could be sequenced. The immunoSEQ Assay was used to sequence the TCRbeta CDR3 regions. TCRdb limited this immuneACCESS table to in-frame rearrangements with V and J called. A share of clones is missing; checked studies link under half to unresolved V genes, and the rest is unexplained. The sample table records about 79,000 clones; roughly 80% of these occur just once. The ten largest clones represent more than 3.5% of the sample. Patients with autoimmune disease history or receiving systemic immunosuppression were excluded from the trial. Peripheral blood for TCR sequencing was collected from all dose cohorts at baseline, on cycle 4 day 1, and on cycle 7 day 1. Samples came from an open-label, multicenter, first-in-human phase I dose-escalation trial of ivuxolimab. Adults with locally advanced or metastatic melanoma, renal cell carcinoma, hepatocellular carcinoma or head and neck squamous cell carcinoma were enrolled in the trial. CD4+ and CD8+ T cells were sorted separately from peripheral blood before TCR sequencing.

CDR3 length: 16 amino acids, cysteine to phenylalanine. The retained sequence is limited to the CDR3, 48 bases, with the frame set at the first base. Based on the germline V gene, the CDR1 and CDR2 sequences are SGHRS and YFSETQ. Deletion took 4 bases off V and 0 bases off J, with a span of 14 bases between the germline ends. The receptor's source is an adult with an advanced solid tumor such as melanoma, head and neck, liver or kidney cancer. The sequencing here drew on CD4+ or CD8+ T cells sorted from blood, taken in a trial of the OX40 agonist ivuxolimab. The chain uses TRBV5-1 and TRBJ2-4, and possibly TRBD1, on 5 matching bases. The CDR3 protein is CASSGAPSLAKNIQYF. The nucleotide sequence is TGCGCCAGCAGCGGGGCCCCCAGCTTAGCCAAAAACATTCAGTACTTC.